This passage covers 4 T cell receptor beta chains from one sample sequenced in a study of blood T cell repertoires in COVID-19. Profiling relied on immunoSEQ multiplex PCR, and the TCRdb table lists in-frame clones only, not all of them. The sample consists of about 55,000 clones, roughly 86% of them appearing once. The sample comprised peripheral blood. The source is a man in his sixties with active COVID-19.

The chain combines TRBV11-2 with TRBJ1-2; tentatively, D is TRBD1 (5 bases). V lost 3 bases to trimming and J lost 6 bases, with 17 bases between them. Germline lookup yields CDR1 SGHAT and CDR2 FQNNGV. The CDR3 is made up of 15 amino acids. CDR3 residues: CASSFSPGLANGYTF. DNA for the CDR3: TGTGCCAGCAGCTTTTCACCGGGACTTGCTAATGGCTACACCTTC.

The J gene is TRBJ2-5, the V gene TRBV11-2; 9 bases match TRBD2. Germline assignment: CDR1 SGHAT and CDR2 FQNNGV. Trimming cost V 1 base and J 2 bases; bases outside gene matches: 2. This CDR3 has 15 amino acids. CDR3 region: CASSLGLAGQETQYF. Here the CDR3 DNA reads TGTGCCAGCAGCTTAGGTCTAGCGGGACAAGAGACCCAGTACTTC.

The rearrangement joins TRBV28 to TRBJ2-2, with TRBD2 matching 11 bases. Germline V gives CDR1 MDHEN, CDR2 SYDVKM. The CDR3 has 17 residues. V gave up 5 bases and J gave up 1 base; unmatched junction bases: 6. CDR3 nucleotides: TGTGCCAGCAGTGCCTATACTAGCGGGAGGAACACCGGGGAGCTGTTTTTT. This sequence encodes CASSAYTSGRNTGELFF. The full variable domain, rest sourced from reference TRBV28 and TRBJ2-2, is DVKVTQSSRYLVKRTGEKVFLECVQDMDHENMFWYRQDPGLGLRLIYFSYDVKMKEKGDIPEGYSVSREKKERFSLILESASTNQTSMYLCASSAYTSGRNTGELFFGEGSRLTVL.

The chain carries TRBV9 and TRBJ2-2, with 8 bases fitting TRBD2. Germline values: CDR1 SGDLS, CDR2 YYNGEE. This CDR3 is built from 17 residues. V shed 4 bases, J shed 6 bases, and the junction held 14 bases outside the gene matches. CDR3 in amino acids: CASSPHAGTRDSGELFF. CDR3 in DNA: TGTGCCAGCAGCCCCCACGCCGGGACTAGAGATTCCGGGGAGCTGTTTTTT.